A single sample is the source of the 24 T cell receptor beta chains below, sequenced in a study of identical twins. TCRdb re-called the 5' RACE reads with MiXCR, one entry per CDR3 protein. Among approximately 220,000 distinct CDR3 sequences listed, roughly a tenth were seen once. The sequenced sample was memory (CD45RO+) T cells sorted from blood. These receptors were obtained from a woman under 30 in good health.

The chain has TRBV10-2 and TRBJ1-5, with TRBD1 as a possible D gene (6 bases). The CDR3 spans 13 residues. Trimming pared 5 bases from V and 9 bases from J, leaving 14 bases between. Germline CDR1 WSHSY, CDR2 SAAADI. Here the CDR3 DNA reads TGCGCCAGCAGTTTGGGGGGGGCAGCGCCCCAGCATTTT. Protein: CASSLGGAAPQHF.

This clonotype has just a few counts. This rearrangement joins TRBV10-3 to TRBJ1-1; no clear D gene. V lost 6 bases, J lost 6 bases, and 17 bases lay in between. CDR1 ENHRY and CDR2 SYGVKD come from the germline V gene. This CDR3 is 14 amino acids long. DNA for the CDR3: TGTGCCATCAGCGATGCGGGAATTGTCGCTGAAGCTTTCTTT. This translates into CAISDAGIVAEAFF.

This clonotype was seen many times. V and J are TRBV18 and TRBJ2-7; D is possibly TRBD2 (5 bases). The CDR3 extends over 13 amino acids. Germline values: CDR1 KGHSH, CDR2 LQKENI. Deletions cut 5 bases from V and 0 bases from J, with 8 bases between. CDR3 coding DNA: TGTGCCAGCTCATCCGGGGTCTCCTACGAGCAGTACTTC. It specifies CASSSGVSYEQYF.

This clonotype was recorded many times. The gene calls are TRBV5-6 and TRBJ2-4; 7 bases match TRBD1. Per the germline V gene, CDR1 is SGHDT and CDR2 is YYEEEE. The CDR3 spans 14 residues. Trimming cost V 3 bases and J 6 bases; bases outside gene matches: 6. CDR3 loop: CASSSGTATNIQYF. The DNA of the CDR3 is TGTGCCAGCAGCTCCGGGACAGCTACAAACATTCAGTACTTC.

This clonotype was detected ten times or more. The V gene is TRBV24-1, the J gene TRBJ1-6; D is perhaps TRBD1 (5 bases). Trimming stripped 10 bases from V and 7 bases from J, with 13 bases between. This CDR3 comprises 13 residues. Germline V CDR1 and CDR2: KGHDR, SFDVKD. CDR3 region: CATPWGHNSPLHF. DNA of the CDR3: TGTGCCACTCCGTGGGGCCACAATTCACCCCTCCACTTT.

The genes are TRBV20-1 and TRBJ2-5; TRBD2 matches at 9 bases. The CDR3 is made up of 18 amino acids. V lost 0 bases, J lost 7 bases, and 18 bases stayed unmatched. Germline V gene data show CDR1 as DFQATT and CDR2 as SNEGSKA (reference sequence). CDR3 bases: TGCAGTGCTAGAGATGTCCTTCGCTATGCGGGGGGGCTGGGGACCCAGTACTTC. Protein sequence: CSARDVLRYAGGLGTQYF.

This clonotype was found many times. The chain employs TRBV28 and TRBJ2-7; possibly TRBD2 for D (6 bases). Germline V gene lookup returns CDR1 MDHEN and CDR2 SYDVKM. There are 15 residues in the CDR3. V was shortened by 6 bases and J by 0 bases, with 15 bases between the two germline ends. In DNA, the CDR3 is TGTGCCAGCAGCCCCGGGACGGAGGGCTCCTACGAGCAGTACTTC. This encodes CASSPGTEGSYEQYF.

This clonotype was seen at least ten times. This chain links TRBV20-1 with TRBJ1-1; 9 nucleotides line up with TRBD1. The CDR3 totals 14 residues. J gave up 7 bases and V 6 bases, and 12 bases lay outside the gene matches. Germline V gene lookup returns CDR1 DFQATT and CDR2 SNEGSKA (reference sequence). CDR3 in amino acids: CSAGTGRVSGEAFF. The CDR3 DNA reads as TGCAGTGCCGGGACAGGGCGGGTTTCGGGTGAAGCTTTCTTT.

This clonotype has a handful of counts. The chain carries TRBV20-1 and TRBJ2-5; TRBD1 is a possible D gene (5 bases). Germline V gives CDR1 DFQATT, CDR2 SNEGSKA (reference sequence). The length of the CDR3 is 12 residues. Trimming left V 3 bases short and J 2 bases short, with 7 bases between. Here the CDR3 reads CSARQGQETQYF. The CDR3 DNA follows: TGCAGTGCTAGGCAGGGTCAAGAGACCCAGTACTTC.

This clonotype has at least ten counts. V usage is TRBV7-2 and J usage is TRBJ1-2; D unresolved. With 1 base removed from V and 8 bases from J, the gap between germline ends came to 11 bases. CDR1 and CDR2 (germline): SGHTA, FQGNSA. The length of the CDR3 is 13 residues. CDR3: CASSLGPGGGYTF. CDR3 coding DNA: TGTGCCAGCAGCTTAGGGCCCGGTGGCGGCTACACCTTC. Full variable domain (rest looked up from reference TRBV7-2 and TRBJ1-2): GAGVSQSPSNKVTEKGKDVELRCDPISGHTALYWYRQSLGQGLEFLIYFQGNSAPDKSGLPSDRFSAERTGGSVSTLTIQRTQQEDSAVYLCASSLGPGGGYTFGSGTRLTVV.

This clonotype was counted at least ten times. The V call is TRBV18, the J call TRBJ2-1; TRBD2 agrees at 10 bases. Germline loops: CDR1 KGHSH, CDR2 LQKENI. This CDR3 is 15 amino acids long. The V and J ends lost 6 bases and 5 bases, in that order; junction bases with no gene match: 7. This chain's CDR3 is CASSQSGGADNEQFF. The CDR3 DNA sequence: TGTGCCAGCTCCCAAAGCGGGGGGGCCGACAATGAGCAGTTCTTC.

This clonotype was seen only a few times. The V gene is TRBV7-9, the J gene TRBJ2-2, with 7 bases identical to TRBD2. Losses at the gene ends were 5 bases for V and 4 bases for J; bases not matched to a gene: 13. CDR1 and CDR2 (germline): SEHNR, FQNEAQ (reference sequence). The CDR3 extends over 17 amino acids. CDR3 sequence: CASSPGSAGVPTGELFF. DNA for the CDR3: TGTGCCAGCAGCCCAGGCTCGGCGGGGGTTCCCACCGGGGAGCTGTTTTTT.

V usage is TRBV6-1 and J usage is TRBJ2-7, with D unresolved. Germline V lookup: CDR1 MNHNS, CDR2 SASEGT. This CDR3 region has 14 residues. V lost 1 base to trimming and J lost 2 bases, with 9 bases between them. In DNA, the CDR3 is TGTGCCAGCAGTGAAGAAGGCCCAACCTACGAGCAGTACTTC. Amino acid sequence: CASSEEGPTYEQYF.

This clonotype was recorded a few times. CDR3 DNA sequence: TGTGCCAGCAGCCAAGGCGGGGCTGGCGGCTACACCTTC. Protein product: CASSQGGAGGYTF. V is TRBV3-1 and J is TRBJ1-2; TRBD1 is a possible D gene (5 bases). The CDR3 totals 13 residues. Per the germline V gene, CDR1 is LGHDT and CDR2 is YNNKEL (reference sequence). Trimming removed 1 base from V and 8 bases from J, with 11 bases in between.

The rearrangement links TRBV2 to TRBJ2-1, with D perhaps TRBD2 (5 bases). CDR1 SNHLY and CDR2 FYNNEI come from the germline V gene. With 7 bases removed from V and 8 bases from J, the gap between germline ends came to 9 bases. This CDR3 has 11 amino acids. CDR3 sequence reads: CASTGSDEQFF. CDR3 bases: TGTGCCAGCACGGGATCCGATGAGCAGTTCTTC. Based on the CDR3 plus reference TRBV2 and TRBJ2-1, the full variable domain is EPEVTQTPSHQVTQMGQEVILRCVPISNHLYFYWYRQILGQKVEFLVSFYNNEISEKSEIFDDQFSVERPDGSNFTLKIRSTKLEDSAMYFCASTGSDEQFFGPGTRLTVL.

This sequence joins TRBV20-1 and TRBJ2-7, with 10 positions matching TRBD1. CDR3 size: 13 residues. Germline loops: CDR1 DFQATT, CDR2 SNEGSKA (reference sequence). V shed 5 bases, J shed 5 bases, and the junction held 6 bases outside the gene matches. This chain's CDR3 is CSAPRDRGNEQYF. DNA for the CDR3: TGCAGTGCTCCTCGGGACAGGGGCAACGAGCAGTACTTC.

This clonotype was seen more than once but under ten times. This chain links TRBV15 with TRBJ2-7; 8 bases are shared with TRBD1. This CDR3 comprises 13 residues. The junction had 5 bases not matched to a gene; V was cut back by 8 bases and J by 2 bases. Germline loops: CDR1 LNHNV, CDR2 YYDKDF (reference sequence). The CDR3 loop reads CATGTGSTYEQYF. CDR3 DNA: TGTGCCACCGGGACAGGATCGACCTACGAGCAGTACTTC.

The rearrangement uses TRBV20-1 and TRBJ2-7, with D possibly being TRBD1 or TRBD2 (5 bases each). CDR1 is DFQATT, CDR2 SNEGSKA, per germline (reference sequence). Trimming cost V 7 bases and J 2 bases, with 18 bases left between them. CDR3 length equals 14 residues. CDR3 nucleotides: TGCAGTGGAGCAGTCGGGGCGGAAACCTACGAGCAGTACTTC. This encodes CSGAVGAETYEQYF.

This clonotype was counted a few times. The chain is built from TRBV27 and TRBJ1-5; TRBD1 matches at 9 bases. V lost 4 bases to trimming and J lost 5 bases; unmatched junction nucleotides: 9. Per the germline V gene, CDR1 is MNHEY and CDR2 is SMNVEV (reference sequence). This CDR3 is 16 amino acids long. CDR3 bases: TGTGCCAGCAGTTCCCTAAAGGACAGGGGTTATCAGCCCCAGCATTTT. Translation gives CASSSLKDRGYQPQHF.

Here the CDR3 reads CASSSRDRGNTIYF. As DNA, the CDR3 is TGTGCCAGCAGCTCCCGGGACAGGGGAAACACCATATATTTT. This chain connects TRBV7-2 to TRBJ1-3; 8 nucleotides match TRBD1. This CDR3 is 14 amino acids long. The junction had 3 bases not matched to a gene; V was cut back by 4 bases and J by 4 bases. Germline values: CDR1 SGHTA, CDR2 FQGNSA.

DNA of the CDR3: TGTGCCAGTCGGACAGGGGGCTATATTAATTCACCCCTCCACTTT. This gives the protein CASRTGGYINSPLHF. The rearrangement links TRBV6-1 to TRBJ1-6, with 11 bases matching TRBD1. The V gene's germline CDR1 is MNHNS and CDR2 SASEGT. The V segment lost 9 bases and the J segment 6 bases; nucleotides outside the gene matches: 7. The length of the CDR3 is 15 residues.

This clonotype appeared a few times. The genes are TRBV7-9 and TRBJ2-1, with 8 bases aligning to TRBD2. V was pared by 0 bases and J by 8 bases, with 6 bases of the junction left unmatched. CDR3 length: 15 residues. Germline lookup yields CDR1 SEHNR and CDR2 FQNEAQ (reference sequence). The CDR3 loop is CASSLAASGRYEQFF. The CDR3 nucleotides read TGTGCCAGCAGCTTAGCCGCTAGCGGGCGATATGAGCAGTTCTTC.

In its sample, this clonotype was seen many times. The gene calls are TRBV12-3 or TRBV12-4 and TRBJ1-1; the D is unclear. The CDR3 covers 13 residues. Between the trimmed V and J ends, which lost 0 bases and 8 bases, there was a span of 10 bases. CDR3: CASSLALGREAFF. The CDR3 region has the DNA TGTGCCAGCAGTTTAGCGCTCGGCAGGGAAGCTTTCTTT.

This clonotype came up a few times. The rearrangement uses TRBV7-9 and TRBJ1-2; weak D call: TRBD1 (6 bases). This CDR3 is built from 14 residues. Trimming shortened V by 5 bases and J by 7 bases, and 17 bases separated the two germline ends. Germline CDR1 and CDR2: SEHNR and FQNEAQ (reference sequence). The CDR3 is CASSRAGGRLGYTF. For the CDR3, the DNA is TGTGCCAGCAGCCGGGCCGGGGGCCGGCTTGGCTACACCTTC.